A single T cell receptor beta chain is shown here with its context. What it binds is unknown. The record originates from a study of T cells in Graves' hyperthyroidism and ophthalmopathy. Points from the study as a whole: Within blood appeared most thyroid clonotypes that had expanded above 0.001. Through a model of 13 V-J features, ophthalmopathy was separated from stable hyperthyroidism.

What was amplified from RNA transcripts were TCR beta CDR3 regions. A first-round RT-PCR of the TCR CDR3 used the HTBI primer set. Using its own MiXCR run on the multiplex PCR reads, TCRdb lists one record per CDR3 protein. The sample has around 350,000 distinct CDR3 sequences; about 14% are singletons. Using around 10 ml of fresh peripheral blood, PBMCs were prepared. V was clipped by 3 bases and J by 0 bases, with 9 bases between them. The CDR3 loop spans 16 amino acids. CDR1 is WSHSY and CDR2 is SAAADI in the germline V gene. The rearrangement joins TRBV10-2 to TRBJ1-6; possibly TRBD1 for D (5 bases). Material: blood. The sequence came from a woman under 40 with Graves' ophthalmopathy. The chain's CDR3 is CASSDAGSSYNSPLHF. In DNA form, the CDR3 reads TGCGCCAGCAGTGATGCAGGGAGCTCCTATAATTCACCCCTCCACTTT.